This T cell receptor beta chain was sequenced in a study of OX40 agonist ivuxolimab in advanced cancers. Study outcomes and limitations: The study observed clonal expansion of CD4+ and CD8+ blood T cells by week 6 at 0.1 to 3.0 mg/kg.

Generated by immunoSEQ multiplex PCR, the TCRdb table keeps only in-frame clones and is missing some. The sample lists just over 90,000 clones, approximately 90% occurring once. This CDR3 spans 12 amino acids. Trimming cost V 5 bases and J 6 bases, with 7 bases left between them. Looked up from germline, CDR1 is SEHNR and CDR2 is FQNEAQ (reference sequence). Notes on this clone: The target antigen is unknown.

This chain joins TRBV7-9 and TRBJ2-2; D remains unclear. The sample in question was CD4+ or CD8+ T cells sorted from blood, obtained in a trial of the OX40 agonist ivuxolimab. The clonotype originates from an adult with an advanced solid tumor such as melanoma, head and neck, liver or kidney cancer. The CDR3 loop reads CASSSSAGELFF. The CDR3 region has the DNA TGTGCCAGCAGCAGTTCCGCCGGGGAGCTGTTTTTT.